The 18 T cell receptor beta chains below were found in one sample sequenced in a study of OX40 agonist ivuxolimab in advanced cancers. This table comes from immunoSEQ multiplex PCR, and its TCRdb copy is limited to in-frame clones, with some not included. The sample consists of some 140,000 clones, 85% to 95% of them appearing once. The sample in question was CD4+ or CD8+ T cells sorted from blood, obtained in a trial of the OX40 agonist ivuxolimab. Source of these receptors: an adult with an advanced solid tumor such as melanoma, head and neck, liver or kidney cancer.

On this clone: Other nucleotide sequences in the sample specify the same CDR3. V gene TRBV14 combines with J gene TRBJ2-2; D unclear. Looked up from germline, CDR1 is SGHDN and CDR2 is FVKESK. The CDR3 has 13 amino acids. Trimming stripped 3 bases from V and 4 bases from J, with 6 bases between. The CDR3 DNA reads TGTGCCAGCAGCCAGGGCCTCACCGGGGAGCTGTTTTTT. The encoded protein is CASSQGLTGELFF.

The rearrangement joins TRBV9 to TRBJ2-1; 10 bases map to TRBD1. This CDR3 contains 16 residues. The germline gives CDR1 SGDLS, CDR2 YYNGEE. The V segment lost 4 bases and the J segment 9 bases; nucleotides outside the gene matches: 13. The CDR3: CASSPRQGALGSEQFF. The CDR3 coding sequence is TGTGCCAGCAGCCCAAGACAGGGGGCCCTTGGTAGTGAGCAGTTCTTC. Using reference TRBV9 and TRBJ2-1 for the parts outside the CDR3, the full variable domain is DSGVTQTPKHLITATGQRVTLRCSPRSGDLSVYWYQQSLDQGLQFLIQYYNGEERAKGNILERFSAQQFPDLHSELNLSSLELGDSALYFCASSPRQGALGSEQFFGPGTRLTVL.

Here the CDR3 reads CASRGKTRGTEAFF. For the CDR3, the DNA is TGTGCCAGCAGGGGGAAAACTCGGGGCACTGAAGCTTTCTTT. The chain joins TRBV2 to TRBJ1-1; no reliable D call. CDR3 size: 14 residues. Per germline, CDR1 SNHLY and CDR2 FYNNEI. V was pared by 6 bases and J by 4 bases, with 15 bases between.

DNA of the CDR3: TGTGCCAGTAGTATAGTTAGCGGGATAGGAGGGTGCGGCTACACCTTC. Translating gives CASSIVSGIGGCGYTF. The J gene is TRBJ1-2, the V gene TRBV19; D remains unclear. The V gene lost 1 base and the J gene lost 8 bases, with 20 bases spanning the gap. Germline-derived CDR1 and CDR2 are LNHDA and SQIVND (reference sequence). This CDR3 comprises 16 residues. The entire variable domain, with the rest obtained from reference TRBV19 and TRBJ1-2, is as follows: DGGITQSPKYLFRKEGQNVTLSCEQNLNHDAMYWYRQDPGQGLRLIYYSQIVNDFQKGDIAEGYSVSREKKESFPLTVTSAQKNPTAFYLCASSIVSGIGGCGYTFGSGTRLTVV.

This chain joins TRBV11-3 and TRBJ1-2; D is unclear. The CDR3 extends over 11 amino acids. The germline V gene has CDR1 SGHNT and CDR2 YENEEA. Trimming removed 0 bases from V and 4 bases from J, with 0 bases in between. CDR3 DNA: TGTGCCAGCAGCTTAGACTATGGCTACACCTTC. This codes for CASSLDYGYTF.

V gene TRBV7-9 combines with J gene TRBJ2-7; D may be TRBD2 (6 bases). The CDR3 is 14 amino acids. Trimming left V 2 bases short and J 5 bases short, with 13 bases between. CDR1 is SEHNR and CDR2 is FQNEAQ in the germline V gene (reference sequence). For the CDR3, the DNA is TGTGCCAGCAGCTTATACGGGCGGGACCACGAGCAGTACTTC. Its protein product is CASSLYGRDHEQYF.

The chain carries TRBV6-5 and TRBJ2-7, with unresolved D. This CDR3 spans 13 amino acids. The germline gives CDR1 MNHEY, CDR2 SVGAGI. V gave up 5 bases and J gave up 0 bases, with 8 bases separating them. In DNA form, the CDR3 reads TGTGCCAGCAGTGAACTTCACTCCTACGAGCAGTACTTC. This gives the protein CASSELHSYEQYF.

This chain joins TRBV19 and TRBJ1-1, with no clear D. The germline V gene has CDR1 LNHDA and CDR2 SQIVND (reference sequence). This CDR3 contains 14 residues. The V end lost 7 bases, the J end lost 2 bases, and 14 bases lay between the germline ends. DNA of the CDR3: TGTGCCAGTAAATACGCTGTTGTCAACACTGAAGCTTTCTTT. Its translation: CASKYAVVNTEAFF.

V usage is TRBV9 and J usage is TRBJ2-1; tentative D call: TRBD2 (5 bases). V lost 0 bases and J 3 bases, leaving 10 bases between the germline ends. CDR1 is SGDLS, CDR2 YYNGEE, per germline. The CDR3 has 15 residues. This chain's CDR3 is CASSVGASNYNEQFF. The CDR3 nucleotides are TGTGCCAGCAGCGTAGGGGCTAGCAACTACAATGAGCAGTTCTTC.

This chain uses TRBV6-6 with TRBJ2-7, with unresolved D. The CDR3 contains 13 residues. V gave up 0 bases and J gave up 4 bases, with 7 bases separating them. The V gene's germline CDR1 is MNHNY and CDR2 SVGAGI (reference sequence). The DNA for the CDR3 is TGTGCCAGCAGTTACTCGCATCGTTACGAGCAGTACTTC. Protein product: CASSYSHRYEQYF.

This rearrangement joins TRBV6-5 to TRBJ1-3; D unclear. CDR1 is MNHEY and CDR2 is SVGAGI in the germline V gene. The CDR3 runs 14 residues. Trimming took 7 bases from V and 0 from J, leaving 10 bases between them. The chain's CDR3 is CASTPNDSGNTIYF. The CDR3 DNA reads as TGTGCCAGCACTCCCAATGACTCTGGAAACACCATATATTTT.

The V gene is TRBV10-3, the J gene TRBJ2-5; D is ambiguous. V was cut by 4 bases and J by 3 bases, with 9 bases left in between. The CDR3 consists of 13 residues. The germline V gene has CDR1 ENHRY and CDR2 SYGVKD. The DNA of the CDR3 is TGTGCCATCAGTGTTGGGCTTAAAGAGACCCAGTACTTC. Translating it yields CAISVGLKETQYF.

About this clone itself: An end of the junction differs from the germline gene, which may be a read error. The chain couples TRBV7-2 to TRBJ1-2; D is possibly TRBD1 (5 bases). The CDR3 has 14 residues. Germline CDR1 SGHTA, CDR2 FQGNSA. The CDR3 loop is CASSQERGPYGYTF. The CDR3 DNA sequence: TGCGCCAGCAGCCAAGAGAGGGGACCCTATGGCTACACCTTC.

The rearrangement links TRBV7-2 to TRBJ2-4; perhaps TRBD2 as D (6 bases). Deletions cut 4 bases from V and 0 bases from J, with 13 bases between. CDR1 is SGHTA, CDR2 FQGNSA, per germline. CDR3 length: 16 residues. The CDR3 bases are TGTGCCAGCAGCTGGGGGGACTCCCTAGCCAAAAACATTCAGTACTTC. This gives the protein CASSWGDSLAKNIQYF.

CDR3 loop: CASSQQGTHEQYF. In DNA form, the CDR3 reads TGCGCCAGCAGCCAGCAGGGGACCCACGAGCAGTACTTC. The chain uses TRBV4-3 and TRBJ2-7; D possibly corresponds to TRBD1 (6 bases). The CDR3 extends over 13 amino acids. V was shortened by 3 bases and J by 5 bases, with 11 bases between the two germline ends. Germline V gene sequence: CDR1 LGHNA, CDR2 YSLEER.

The V call is TRBV27, the J call TRBJ2-7; 9 bases fit TRBD1. This CDR3 has 13 amino acids. The V gene end was trimmed by 2 bases and the J gene end by 11 bases; junction bases not matched to a gene: 7. CDR1 and CDR2 from the germline V gene are MNHEY and SMNVEV (reference sequence). CDR3: CASSLAPGQGEYF. CDR3 bases: TGTGCCAGCAGTTTAGCCCCGGGACAGGGCGAGTACTTC.

The rearrangement links TRBV5-1 to TRBJ1-1; the D gene is possibly TRBD1 (5 bases). Trimming cost V 4 bases and J 0 bases, with 13 bases left between them. CDR1 and CDR2 (germline): SGHRS, YFSETQ. CDR3 size: 15 residues. CDR3 sequence (DNA): TGCGCCAGCAGCACGAGGGACTCCATGAACACTGAAGCTTTCTTT. It specifies CASSTRDSMNTEAFF.

V gene TRBV6-5 combines with J gene TRBJ1-6; D is unresolved. In germline, CDR1 is MNHEY, CDR2 SVGAGI. Trimming cost V 3 bases and J 9 bases, with 15 bases left between them. The CDR3 length is 15 residues. CDR3 amino acids: CASSYRGDLFSPLHF. Written as DNA, the CDR3 is TGTGCCAGCAGTTATCGGGGAGACCTTTTTTCACCCCTCCACTTT.